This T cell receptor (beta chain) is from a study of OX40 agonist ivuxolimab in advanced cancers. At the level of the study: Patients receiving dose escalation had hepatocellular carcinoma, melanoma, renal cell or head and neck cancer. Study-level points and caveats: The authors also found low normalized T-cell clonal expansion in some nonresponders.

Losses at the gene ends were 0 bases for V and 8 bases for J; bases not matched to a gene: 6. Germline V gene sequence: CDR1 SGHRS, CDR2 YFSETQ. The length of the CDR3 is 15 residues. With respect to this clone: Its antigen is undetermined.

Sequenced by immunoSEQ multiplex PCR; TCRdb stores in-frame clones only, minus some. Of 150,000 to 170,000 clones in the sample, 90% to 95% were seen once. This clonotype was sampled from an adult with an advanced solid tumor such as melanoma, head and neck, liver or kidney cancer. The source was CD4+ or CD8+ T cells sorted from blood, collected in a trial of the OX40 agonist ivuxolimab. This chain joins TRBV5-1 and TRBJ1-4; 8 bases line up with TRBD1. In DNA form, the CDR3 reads TGCGCCAGCAGCTTGGGACAGGGGTTGCGCGAAAAACTGTTTTTT. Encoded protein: CASSLGQGLREKLFF.